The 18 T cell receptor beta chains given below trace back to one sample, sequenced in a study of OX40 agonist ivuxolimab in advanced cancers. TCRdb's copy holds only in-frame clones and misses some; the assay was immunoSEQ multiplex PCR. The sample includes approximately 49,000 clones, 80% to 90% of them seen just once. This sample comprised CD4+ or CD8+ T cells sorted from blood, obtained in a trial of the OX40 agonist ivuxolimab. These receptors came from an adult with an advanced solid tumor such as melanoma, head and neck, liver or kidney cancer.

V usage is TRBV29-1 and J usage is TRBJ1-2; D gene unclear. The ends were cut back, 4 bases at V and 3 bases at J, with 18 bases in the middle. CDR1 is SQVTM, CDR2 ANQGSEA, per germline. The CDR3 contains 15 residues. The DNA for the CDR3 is TGCAGCGTTGGGACGCCACGGGCTCTTGACTATGGCTACACCTTC. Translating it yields CSVGTPRALDYGYTF. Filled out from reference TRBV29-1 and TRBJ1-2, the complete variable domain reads SAVISQKPSRDICQRGTSLTIQCQVDSQVTMMFWYRQQPGQSLTLIATANQGSEATYESGFVIDKFPISRPNLTFSTLTVSNMSPEDSSIYLCSVGTPRALDYGYTFGSGTRLTVV.

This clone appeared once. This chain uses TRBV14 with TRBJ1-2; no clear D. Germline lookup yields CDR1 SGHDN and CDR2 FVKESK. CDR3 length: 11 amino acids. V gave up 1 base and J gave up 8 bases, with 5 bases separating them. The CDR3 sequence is CASSQGYGYTF. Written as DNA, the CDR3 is TGTGCCAGCAGCCAAGGATACGGCTACACCTTC.

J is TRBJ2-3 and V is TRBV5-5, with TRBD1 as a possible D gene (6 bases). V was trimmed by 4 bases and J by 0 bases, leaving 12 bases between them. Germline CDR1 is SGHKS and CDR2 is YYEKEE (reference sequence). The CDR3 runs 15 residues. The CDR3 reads CASSVDSRSTDTQYF. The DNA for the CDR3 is TGTGCCAGCAGCGTGGACAGCCGAAGCACAGATACGCAGTATTTT.

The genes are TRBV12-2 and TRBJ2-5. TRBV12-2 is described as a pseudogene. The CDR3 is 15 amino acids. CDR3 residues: CASRLESGTEETQYF. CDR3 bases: TGTGCAAGTCGCTTAGAATCGGGCACAGAAGAGACCCAGTACTTC.

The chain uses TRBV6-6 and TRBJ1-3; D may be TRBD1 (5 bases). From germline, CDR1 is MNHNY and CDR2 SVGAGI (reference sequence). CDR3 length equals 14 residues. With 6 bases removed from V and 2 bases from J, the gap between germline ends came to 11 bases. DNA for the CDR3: TGTGCCAGCAGCCAGGGTGAGGCTGGAAACACCATATATTTT. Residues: CASSQGEAGNTIYF.

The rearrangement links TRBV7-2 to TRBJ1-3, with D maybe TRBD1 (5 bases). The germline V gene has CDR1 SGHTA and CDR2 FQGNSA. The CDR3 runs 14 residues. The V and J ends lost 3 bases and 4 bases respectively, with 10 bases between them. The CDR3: CASSFGGSGNTIYF. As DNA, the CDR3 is TGTGCCAGCAGCTTCGGGGGGTCAGGAAACACCATATATTTT.

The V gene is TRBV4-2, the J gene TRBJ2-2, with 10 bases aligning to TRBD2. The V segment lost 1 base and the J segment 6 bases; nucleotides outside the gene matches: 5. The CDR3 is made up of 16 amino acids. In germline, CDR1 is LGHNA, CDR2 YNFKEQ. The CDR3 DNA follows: TGTGCCAGCAGCCAAGGTCCAGCGGGAGGGGCCGGGGAGCTGTTTTTT. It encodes CASSQGPAGGAGELFF.

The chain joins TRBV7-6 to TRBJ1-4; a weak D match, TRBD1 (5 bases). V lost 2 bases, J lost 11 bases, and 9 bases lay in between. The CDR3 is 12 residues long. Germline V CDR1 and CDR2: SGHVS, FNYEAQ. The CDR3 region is CASSLTGTKLFF. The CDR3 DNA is TGTGCCAGCAGCTTAACCGGGACTAAACTGTTTTTT.

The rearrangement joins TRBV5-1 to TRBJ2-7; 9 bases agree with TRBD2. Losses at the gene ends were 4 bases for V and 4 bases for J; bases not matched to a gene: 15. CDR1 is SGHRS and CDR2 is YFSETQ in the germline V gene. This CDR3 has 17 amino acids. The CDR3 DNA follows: TGCGCCAGCAGCAGAGGGCCCAAAGCGGGGGGAGAGTACGAGCAGTACTTC. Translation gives CASSRGPKAGGEYEQYF.

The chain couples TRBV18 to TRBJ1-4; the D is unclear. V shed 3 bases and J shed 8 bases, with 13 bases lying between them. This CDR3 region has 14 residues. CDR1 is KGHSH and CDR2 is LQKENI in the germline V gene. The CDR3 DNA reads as TGTGCCAGCTCACCGAGGTCTGTCGGAGAAAAACTGTTTTTT. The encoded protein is CASSPRSVGEKLFF.

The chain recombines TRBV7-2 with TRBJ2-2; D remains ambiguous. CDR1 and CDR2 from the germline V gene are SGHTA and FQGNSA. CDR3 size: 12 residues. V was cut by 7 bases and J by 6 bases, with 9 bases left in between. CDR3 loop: CASTEGPGELFF. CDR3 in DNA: TGTGCCAGCACCGAAGGGCCCGGGGAGCTGTTTTTT.

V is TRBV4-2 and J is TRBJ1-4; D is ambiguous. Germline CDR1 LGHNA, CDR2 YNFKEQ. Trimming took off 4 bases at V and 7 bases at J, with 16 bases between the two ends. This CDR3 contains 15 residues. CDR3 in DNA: TGTGCCAGCAGCCCTAACACCTTGGTCGGTGAAAAACTGTTTTTT. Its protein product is CASSPNTLVGEKLFF.

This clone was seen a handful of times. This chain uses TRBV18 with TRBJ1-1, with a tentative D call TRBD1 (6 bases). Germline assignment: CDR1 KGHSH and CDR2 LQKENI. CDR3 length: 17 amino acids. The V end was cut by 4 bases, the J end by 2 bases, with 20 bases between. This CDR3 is CASSRFSGPGANTEAFF. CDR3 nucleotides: TGTGCCAGCTCACGATTCTCGGGCCCAGGGGCTAACACTGAAGCTTTCTTT. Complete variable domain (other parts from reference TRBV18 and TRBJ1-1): NAGVMQNPRHLVRRRGQEARLRCSPMKGHSHVYWYRQLPEEGLKFMVYLQKENIIDESGMPKERFSAEFPKEGPSILRIQQVVRGDSAAYFCASSRFSGPGANTEAFFGQGTRLTVV.

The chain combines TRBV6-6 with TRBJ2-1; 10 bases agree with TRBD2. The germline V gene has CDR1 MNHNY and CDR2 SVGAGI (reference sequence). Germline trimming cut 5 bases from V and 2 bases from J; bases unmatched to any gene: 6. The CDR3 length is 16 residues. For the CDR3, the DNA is TGTGCCAGCAGTCTTCCGGGACTAGCGACCTACAATGAGCAGTTCTTC. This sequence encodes CASSLPGLATYNEQFF.

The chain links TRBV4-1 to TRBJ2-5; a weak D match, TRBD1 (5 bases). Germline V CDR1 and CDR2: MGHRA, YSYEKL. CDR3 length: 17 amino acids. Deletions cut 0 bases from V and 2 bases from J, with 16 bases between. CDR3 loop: CASSQDWGALVQETQYF. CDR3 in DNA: TGCGCCAGCAGCCAAGATTGGGGCGCCCTTGTTCAAGAGACCCAGTACTTC.

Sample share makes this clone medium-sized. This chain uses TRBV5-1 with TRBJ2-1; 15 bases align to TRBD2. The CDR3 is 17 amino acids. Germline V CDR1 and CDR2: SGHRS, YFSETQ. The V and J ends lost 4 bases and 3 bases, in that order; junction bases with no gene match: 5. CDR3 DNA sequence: TGCGCCAGCAGCCCCGGACTAGCGGGAGGGTTCTACAATGAGCAGTTCTTC. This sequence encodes CASSPGLAGGFYNEQFF. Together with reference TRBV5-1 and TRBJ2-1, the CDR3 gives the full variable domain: KAGVTQTPRYLIKTRGQQVTLSCSPISGHRSVSWYQQTPGQGLQFLFEYFSETQRNKGNFPGRFSGRQFSNSRSEMNVSTLELGDSALYLCASSPGLAGGFYNEQFFGPGTRLTVL.

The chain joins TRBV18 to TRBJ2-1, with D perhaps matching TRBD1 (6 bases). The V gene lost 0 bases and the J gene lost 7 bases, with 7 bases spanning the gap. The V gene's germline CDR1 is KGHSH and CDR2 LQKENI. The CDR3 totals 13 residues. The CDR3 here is CASSPPQGNEQFF. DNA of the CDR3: TGTGCCAGCTCACCACCCCAGGGGAATGAGCAGTTCTTC. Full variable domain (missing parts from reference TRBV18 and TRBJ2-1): NAGVMQNPRHLVRRRGQEARLRCSPMKGHSHVYWYRQLPEEGLKFMVYLQKENIIDESGMPKERFSAEFPKEGPSILRIQQVVRGDSAAYFCASSPPQGNEQFFGPGTRLTVL.

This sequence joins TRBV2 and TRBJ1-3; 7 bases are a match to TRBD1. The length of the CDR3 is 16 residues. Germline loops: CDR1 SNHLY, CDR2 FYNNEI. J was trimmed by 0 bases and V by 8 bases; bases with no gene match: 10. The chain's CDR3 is CASDEQGSSSGNTIYF. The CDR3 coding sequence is TGTGCCAGCGATGAACAGGGGTCGAGCTCTGGAAACACCATATATTTT. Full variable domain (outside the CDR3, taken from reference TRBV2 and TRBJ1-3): EPEVTQTPSHQVTQMGQEVILRCVPISNHLYFYWYRQILGQKVEFLVSFYNNEISEKSEIFDDQFSVERPDGSNFTLKIRSTKLEDSAMYFCASDEQGSSSGNTIYFGEGSWLTVV.